This T cell receptor beta chain was recorded in a study of blood T cell repertoires in COVID-19. Germline V CDR1 and CDR2: SGHTA, FQGNSA. V lost 1 base to trimming and J lost 9 bases, with 10 bases between them. This CDR3 is 13 amino acids long. Some clones are missing from TCRdb's copy, which holds only in-frame ones; the method was immunoSEQ multiplex PCR. Of 350,000 to 450,000 clones in the sample, approximately 89% were seen once. This clonotype was sampled from a woman between 35 and 50 years old with COVID-19, enrolled during active disease. Sequencing was carried out using peripheral blood. The rearrangement uses TRBV7-2 and TRBJ2-1; no reliable D call. Here the CDR3 reads CASSLDRRIEQFF. The CDR3 DNA is TGTGCCAGCAGCTTAGATCGCAGGATTGAGCAGTTCTTC. The full variable domain, rest sourced from reference TRBV7-2 and TRBJ2-1, is GAGVSQSPSNKVTEKGKDVELRCDPISGHTALYWYRQSLGQGLEFLIYFQGNSAPDKSGLPSDRFSAERTGGSVSTLTIQRTQQEDSAVYLCASSLDRRIEQFFGPGTRLTVL.